This entry features one T cell receptor (beta chain) sequence. The antigen remains undetermined. The data originate from a study of T-cell reconstitution after alpha-beta-depleted transplantation in children. Germline lookup yields CDR1 MGHRA and CDR2 YSYEKL. CDR3 size: 16 residues. V lost 0 bases to trimming and J lost 8 bases; unmatched junction nucleotides: 10. During its preparation, the TCRbeta library received unique molecular identifiers. TCRdb used MiXCR to reprocess the PCR reads, holding one entry per CDR3 protein. This repertoire shows some 350,000 distinct CDR3 sequences, 16% found once; its top ten account for 35% to 50%. General observations from the study: Reportedly, roughly two months post-transplant, alpha-beta T cells arose from several hundred expanded graft clones. Some patients' high day-60 TCRbeta diversity was attributed to recipient cells surviving conditioning. A year post-transplant, T-cell counts and diversity derived mostly from newly produced T cells.

The chain links TRBV4-1 to TRBJ1-3; 7 bases map to TRBD1. Material: PBMCs, mostly from graft donor cells, obtained 360 days after TCRalphabeta/CD19-depleted stem cell transplant. The source of this sequence is a male patient aged 2 to 9 who had a stem cell transplant for acute lymphoblastic leukemia, so the T cells may come from the graft donor. CDR3 sequence: CASSQDGRGRGDTIYF. The CDR3 region has the DNA TGCGCCAGCAGCCAAGATGGGAGGGGGCGCGGGGACACCATATATTTT.